This T cell receptor (beta chain) was documented in a study of blood T cell repertoires in COVID-19. Turning to the study itself: Nucleic acid was either cDNA or gDNA, and it came from T cells, B-cell-depleted T cells, or PBMCs.

Germline CDR1 is SGHRS and CDR2 is YFSETQ. V gave up 4 bases and J gave up 2 bases; unmatched junction bases: 3. The CDR3 runs to 14 residues. Per the authors' pipeline: Amplification with reference gene primers provided the estimates of nucleated cell counts. Here immunoSEQ multiplex PCR was the method, and the copy in TCRdb shows in-frame clones only, minus some. The V and J calls and clone size are taken from that table; D and trimming were inferred from the DNA. This table holds some 180,000 clones, 85% to 90% found once. This chain connects TRBV5-1 to TRBJ2-1; TRBD2 agrees at 7 bases. The source material was peripheral blood. This clonotype was obtained from a man aged 50 to 59 with acute or convalescent COVID-19. CDR3: CASSRSGTYNEQFF. In DNA form, the CDR3 reads TGCGCCAGCAGCCGCAGCGGGACCTACAATGAGCAGTTCTTC.